The 21 T cell receptor beta chains reported below all come from one sample, sequenced in a study of graft-versus-host responses after intestinal transplantation. No cognate antigen is known for these TCRs. Using immunoSEQ multiplex PCR, the repertoire was profiled, and TCRdb retains in-frame clones only, with some absent. The data contain under 65,000 clones, 90% to 95% of them singletons. Material: unstimulated CD4+ T cells sorted from spleen or lymph node cells, obtained before transplant. Receptors originate from a human donor who was the organ donor for an intestinal transplant.

The chain recombines TRBV6-1 with TRBJ1-5; D call uncertain. Trimming pared 3 bases from V and 2 bases from J, leaving 14 bases between. CDR3 length equals 16 residues. Germline CDR1 reads MNHNS; CDR2 reads SASEGT. The CDR3, as DNA: TGTGCCAGCAGTGATCCCCGAAGGGTAGGCAATCAGCCCCAGCATTTT. The encoded protein is CASSDPRRVGNQPQHF.

This chain connects TRBV2 to TRBJ2-2, with 13 bases identical to TRBD2. V lost 5 bases and J lost 6; bases outside the gene matches: 0. From germline, CDR1 is SNHLY and CDR2 FYNNEI. The CDR3 extends over 14 amino acids. CDR3 protein: CASSTSGGAGELFF. As DNA, the CDR3 is TGTGCCAGCAGTACTAGCGGGGGGGCCGGGGAGCTGTTTTTT.

The CDR3 spells CATSRDLASGANVLTF. The CDR3 coding sequence is TGTGCCACCAGCAGAGATCTGGCCTCTGGGGCCAACGTCCTGACTTTC. V gene TRBV15 combines with J gene TRBJ2-6; D is ambiguous. Germline CDR1 is LNHNV and CDR2 is YYDKDF (reference sequence). This CDR3 region has 16 residues. The ends were cut back, 0 bases at V and 0 bases at J, with 6 bases in the middle.

The chain combines TRBV6-5 with TRBJ2-7; the match to TRBD1 covers 7 bases. The V and J ends lost 6 bases and 2 bases, in that order; junction bases with no gene match: 4. The CDR3 consists of 13 residues. Germline values: CDR1 MNHEY, CDR2 SVGAGI. In DNA, the CDR3 is TGTGCCAGCAGCCCTGGGACAGCCTACGAGCAGTACTTC. Protein sequence: CASSPGTAYEQYF.

The chain carries TRBV5-1 and TRBJ2-3, with TRBD2 matching 9 bases. Trimming removed 6 bases from V and 0 bases from J; junction bases left unmatched: 5. The CDR3 contains 15 residues. Germline CDR1 SGHRS, CDR2 YFSETQ. CDR3 residues: CASMGLAGSTDTQYF. Written as DNA, the CDR3 is TGCGCCAGCATGGGGCTAGCGGGGAGCACAGATACGCAGTATTTT.

The chain links TRBV4-1 to TRBJ1-2; D remains unclear. Germline V gene data show CDR1 as MGHRA and CDR2 as YSYEKL. There are 15 residues in the CDR3. Trimming left V 1 base short and J 4 bases short, with 13 bases between. CDR3 coding DNA: TGCGCCAGCAGCCAAGTTCTTTCGGCAGTCTATGGCTACACCTTC. Amino acid sequence: CASSQVLSAVYGYTF.

The gene calls are TRBV4-2 and TRBJ2-3, with TRBD2 identical over 7 bases. Germline V gene lookup returns CDR1 LGHNA and CDR2 YNFKEQ. Trimming cost V 3 bases and J 6 bases; bases outside gene matches: 3. The CDR3 has 13 residues. The CDR3 nucleotides are TGTGCCAGCAGCCAGGCCGGGGGGGATACGCAGTATTTT. Its protein product is CASSQAGGDTQYF.

The chain carries TRBV10-3 and TRBJ1-5; D is ambiguous. The germline V gene has CDR1 ENHRY and CDR2 SYGVKD. The V end lost 5 bases, the J end lost 4 bases, and 9 bases lay between the germline ends. The CDR3 has 13 amino acids. The CDR3 nucleotides read TGTGCCATCAGTTTAGGGCGGAATCAGCCCCAGCATTTT. Protein product: CAISLGRNQPQHF.

For this clone: At the DNA level, this CDR3 is encoded by other sequences in the same sample as well. V is TRBV6-1 and J is TRBJ2-7; 8 bases line up with TRBD1. This CDR3 spans 15 amino acids. V lost 7 bases and J lost 1; bases outside the gene matches: 9. CDR1 MNHNS and CDR2 SASEGT come from the germline V gene. Here the CDR3 reads CASNGQGRGSYEQYF. CDR3 nucleotide sequence: TGTGCCAGCAATGGACAGGGTCGAGGATCCTACGAGCAGTACTTC.

This CDR3 is CASSSSDTQYF. The CDR3 bases are TGTGCCAGCAGCTCCTCAGATACGCAGTATTTT. The chain carries TRBV21-1 and TRBJ2-3; the table calls TRBD2, which could not be checked here. TRBV21-1 is a listed pseudogene. This CDR3 has 11 amino acids.

The chain employs TRBV7-2 and TRBJ2-1; TRBD2 is a possible D gene (6 bases). The CDR3 sequence is 17 residues long. V was clipped by 1 base and J by 9 bases, with 22 bases between them. CDR1 and CDR2 from the germline V gene are SGHTA and FQGNSA. The CDR3 DNA reads as TGTGCCAGCAGCTTAGTGGTGGTAGGGCGGGGACGGGGTGAGCAGTTCTTC. Its protein is CASSLVVVGRGRGEQFF.

The chain employs TRBV9 and TRBJ1-1, with a weak D call TRBD1 (5 bases). The CDR3 is 14 amino acids. Trimming cost V 6 bases and J 2 bases, with 14 bases left between them. CDR1 is SGDLS and CDR2 is YYNGEE in the germline V gene. Here the CDR3 reads CASTQGVGNTEAFF. The CDR3 coding sequence is TGTGCCAGCACCCAAGGGGTGGGTAACACTGAAGCTTTCTTT. Looking up the rest from reference TRBV9 and TRBJ1-1 gives the full variable domain: DSGVTQTPKHLITATGQRVTLRCSPRSGDLSVYWYQQSLDQGLQFLIQYYNGEERAKGNILERFSAQQFPDLHSELNLSSLELGDSALYFCASTQGVGNTEAFFGQGTRLTVV.

The chain uses TRBV6-5 and TRBJ1-5, with a possible D match to TRBD1 (5 bases). This CDR3 has 15 amino acids. V lost 0 bases to trimming and J lost 4 bases, with 10 bases between them. Germline V gene data show CDR1 as MNHEY and CDR2 as SVGAGI. The CDR3 coding sequence is TGTGCCAGCAGTTACTCGCGGGGGAGAAATCAGCCCCAGCATTTT. Protein sequence: CASSYSRGRNQPQHF.

The V gene is TRBV25-1, the J gene TRBJ1-2; 7 bases match TRBD1. Germline CDR1 and CDR2: MGHDK and SYGVNS. The V gene end was trimmed by 3 bases and the J gene end by 0 bases; junction bases not matched to a gene: 10. The CDR3 totals 17 residues. The CDR3 sequence: CASSDPPPGGANYGYTF. CDR3 DNA: TGTGCCAGCAGTGACCCCCCCCCAGGGGGAGCTAACTATGGCTACACCTTC.

The J gene is TRBJ1-6, the V gene TRBV6-5; D is undetermined. Trimming stripped 5 bases from V and 10 bases from J, with 12 bases between. The CDR3 is 13 amino acids. In germline, CDR1 is MNHEY, CDR2 SVGAGI. The CDR3 spells CASSAVKASPLHF. The DNA of the CDR3 is TGTGCCAGCAGTGCCGTTAAGGCATCACCCCTCCACTTT.

For the CDR3, the DNA is TGTGCCAGCAGCTTAGGGCACACAGATACGCAGTATTTT. This translates into CASSLGHTDTQYF. The chain employs TRBV11-2 and TRBJ2-3; D call uncertain. Germline loops: CDR1 SGHAT, CDR2 FQNNGV. The germline V and J ends were trimmed by 1 base and 2 bases, with 4 bases remaining between them. This CDR3 is built from 13 residues.

In its sample, this clone was seen a few times. The chain carries TRBV19 and TRBJ2-7; D might be TRBD1 (6 bases). This CDR3 comprises 16 residues. CDR1 LNHDA and CDR2 SQIVND come from the germline V gene (reference sequence). Trimming left V 1 base short and J 2 bases short, with 15 bases between. CDR3 coding DNA: TGTGCCAGTAGTATAGGGCCCCTGGGACACCCCTACGAGCAGTACTTC. Protein sequence: CASSIGPLGHPYEQYF.

V and J are TRBV30 and TRBJ2-5, with TRBD2 matching 9 bases. The CDR3 length is 14 residues. Trimming at V came to 0 bases and at J to 5 bases, leaving 4 bases not matched to a gene. Per the germline V gene, CDR1 is GTSNPN and CDR2 is SVGIG (reference sequence). The DNA of the CDR3 is TGTGCCTGGAGTGTAGGAAGCGGGGGGGAGACCCAGTACTTC. Translation: CAWSVGSGGETQYF.

The V and J genes are TRBV27 and TRBJ1-1; possibly TRBD1 for D (5 bases). V was clipped by 2 bases and J by 10 bases, with 17 bases between them. The CDR3 is made up of 14 amino acids. From germline, CDR1 is MNHEY and CDR2 SMNVEV (reference sequence). In DNA, the CDR3 is TGTGCCAGCAGTTTAAGGGGCAGGGTGGGTGTAGCTTTCTTT. Its protein product is CASSLRGRVGVAFF.

V is TRBV6-1 and J is TRBJ2-5, with TRBD2 matching 7 bases. This CDR3 spans 15 amino acids. Trimming at V came to 5 bases and at J to 2 bases, leaving 8 bases not matched to a gene. Germline V gene data show CDR1 as MNHNS and CDR2 as SASEGT. CDR3 DNA sequence: TGTGCCAGCAGTTTCCCCGTCGGGGGGCAAGAGACCCAGTACTTC. Residues: CASSFPVGGQETQYF.

The chain uses TRBV25-1 and TRBJ2-1; 12 bases match TRBD2. Germline-derived CDR1 and CDR2 are MGHDK and SYGVNS. The V gene end was trimmed by 8 bases and the J gene end by 10 bases; junction bases not matched to a gene: 9. CDR3 length equals 14 residues. As DNA, the CDR3 is TGTGCCAGCGTACCTAGCGGGGGGGCTGGGGAGCAGTTCTTC. Its translation: CASVPSGGAGEQFF.